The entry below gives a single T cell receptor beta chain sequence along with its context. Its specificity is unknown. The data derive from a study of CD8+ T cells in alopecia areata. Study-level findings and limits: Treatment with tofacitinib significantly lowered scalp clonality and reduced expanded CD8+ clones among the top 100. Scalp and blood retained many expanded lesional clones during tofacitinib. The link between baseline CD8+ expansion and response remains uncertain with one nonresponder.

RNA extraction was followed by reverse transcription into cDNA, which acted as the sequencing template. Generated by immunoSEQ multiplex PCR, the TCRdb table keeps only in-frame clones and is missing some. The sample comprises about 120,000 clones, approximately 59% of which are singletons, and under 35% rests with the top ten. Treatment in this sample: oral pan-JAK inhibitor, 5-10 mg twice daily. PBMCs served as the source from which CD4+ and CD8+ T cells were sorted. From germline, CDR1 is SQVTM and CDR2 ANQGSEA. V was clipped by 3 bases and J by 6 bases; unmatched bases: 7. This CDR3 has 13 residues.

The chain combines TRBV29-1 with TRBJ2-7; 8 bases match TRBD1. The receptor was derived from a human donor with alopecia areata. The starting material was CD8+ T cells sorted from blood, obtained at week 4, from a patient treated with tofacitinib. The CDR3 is CSVDSSGGPEQYF. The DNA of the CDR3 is TGCAGCGTTGACTCGTCAGGGGGCCCCGAGCAGTACTTC.